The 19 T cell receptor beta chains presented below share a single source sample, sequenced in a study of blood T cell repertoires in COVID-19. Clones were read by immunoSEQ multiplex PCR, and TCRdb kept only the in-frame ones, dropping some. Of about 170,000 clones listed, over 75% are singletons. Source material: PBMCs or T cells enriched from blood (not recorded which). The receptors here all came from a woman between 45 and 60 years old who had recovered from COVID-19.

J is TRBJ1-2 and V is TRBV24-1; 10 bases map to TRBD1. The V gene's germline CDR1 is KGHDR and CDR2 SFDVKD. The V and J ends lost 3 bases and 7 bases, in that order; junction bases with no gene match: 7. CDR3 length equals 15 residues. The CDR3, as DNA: TGTGCCACCAGTGATGACCTCGGGACAGGGGCTGGCTACACCTTC. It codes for CATSDDLGTGAGYTF.

The CDR3 DNA reads as TGTGCCAGCAGCTTAAGACAGGGACCGTCTGGAAACACCATATATTTT. This gives the protein CASSLRQGPSGNTIYF. The chain is built from TRBV7-6 and TRBJ1-3; 7 bases align to TRBD1. Germline V gene lookup returns CDR1 SGHVS and CDR2 FNYEAQ. The length of the CDR3 is 16 residues. Trimming removed 2 bases from V and 1 base from J; junction bases left unmatched: 5.

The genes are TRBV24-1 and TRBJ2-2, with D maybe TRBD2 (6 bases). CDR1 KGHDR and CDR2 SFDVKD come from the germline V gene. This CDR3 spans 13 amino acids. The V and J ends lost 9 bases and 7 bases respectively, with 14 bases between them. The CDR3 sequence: CATAGPEGGELFF. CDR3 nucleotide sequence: TGTGCCACCGCGGGTCCGGAGGGCGGGGAGCTGTTTTTT.

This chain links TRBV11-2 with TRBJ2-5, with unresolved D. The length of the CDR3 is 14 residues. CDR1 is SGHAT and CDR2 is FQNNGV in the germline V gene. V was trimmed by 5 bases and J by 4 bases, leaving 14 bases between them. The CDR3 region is CASSIRSLGETQYF. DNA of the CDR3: TGTGCCAGCAGCATACGGAGCTTGGGAGAGACCCAGTACTTC.

CDR3 nucleotide sequence: TGTGCCAGCAGTTGGACTAGCGGCCAATACAATGAGCAGTTCTTC. Protein: CASSWTSGQYNEQFF. The chain links TRBV27 to TRBJ2-1; 10 bases line up with TRBD2. CDR3 length equals 15 residues. The trim removed 4 bases at V and 4 bases at J, leaving 4 bases unmatched. The V gene's germline CDR1 is MNHEY and CDR2 SMNVEV (reference sequence).

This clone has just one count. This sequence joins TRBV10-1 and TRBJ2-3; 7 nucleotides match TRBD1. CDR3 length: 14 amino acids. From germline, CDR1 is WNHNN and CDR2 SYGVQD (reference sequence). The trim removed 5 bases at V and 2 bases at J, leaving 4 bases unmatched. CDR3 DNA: TGCGCCAGCAGTCTGACAGGGACCACAGATACGCAGTATTTT. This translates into CASSLTGTTDTQYF.

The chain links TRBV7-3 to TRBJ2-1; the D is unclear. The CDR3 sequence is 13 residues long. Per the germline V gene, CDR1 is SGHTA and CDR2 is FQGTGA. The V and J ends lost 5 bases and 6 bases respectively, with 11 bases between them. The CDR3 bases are TGTGCCAGCAGCGTAGCCCCGGGCAATGAGCAGTTCTTC. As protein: CASSVAPGNEQFF.

The CDR3 DNA reads as TGTGCCAGCAGCCAAGTCGCAGGGGGCTATTTTATGGAGCAGTACTTC. It is translated as CASSQVAGGYFMEQYF. V is TRBV14 and J is TRBJ2-7, with TRBD1 identical over 8 bases. The V segment lost 1 base and the J segment 7 bases; nucleotides outside the gene matches: 12. The CDR3 runs to 16 residues. Germline V CDR1 and CDR2: SGHDN, FVKESK.

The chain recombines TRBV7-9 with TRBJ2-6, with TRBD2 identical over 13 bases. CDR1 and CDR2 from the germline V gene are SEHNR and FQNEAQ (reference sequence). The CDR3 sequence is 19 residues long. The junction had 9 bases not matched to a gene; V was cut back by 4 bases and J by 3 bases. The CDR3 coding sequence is TGTGCCAGCAGCTACTGGGGGACTAGCGGGAAGGTTGGGGCCAACGTCCTGACTTTC. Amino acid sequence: CASSYWGTSGKVGANVLTF.

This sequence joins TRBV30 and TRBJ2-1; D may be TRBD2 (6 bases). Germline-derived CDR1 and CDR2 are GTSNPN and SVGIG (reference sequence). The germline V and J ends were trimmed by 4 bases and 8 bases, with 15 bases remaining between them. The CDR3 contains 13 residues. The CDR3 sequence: CAWTRELGDEQFF. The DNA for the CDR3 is TGTGCCTGGACCCGGGAGTTAGGGGATGAGCAGTTCTTC.

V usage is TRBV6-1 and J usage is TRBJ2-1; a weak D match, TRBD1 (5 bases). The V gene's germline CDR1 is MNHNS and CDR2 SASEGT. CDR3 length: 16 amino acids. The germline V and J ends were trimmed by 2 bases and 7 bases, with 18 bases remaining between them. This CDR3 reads CASSEFRTTPGNEQFF. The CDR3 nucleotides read TGTGCCAGCAGTGAATTCAGGACAACCCCAGGAAATGAGCAGTTCTTC.

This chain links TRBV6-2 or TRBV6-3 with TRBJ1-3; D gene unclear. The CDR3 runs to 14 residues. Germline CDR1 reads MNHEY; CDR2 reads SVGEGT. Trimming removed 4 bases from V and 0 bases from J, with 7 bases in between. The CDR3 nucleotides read TGTGCCAGCAGTTCCCGTTTCTCTGGAAACACCATATATTTT. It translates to CASSSRFSGNTIYF.

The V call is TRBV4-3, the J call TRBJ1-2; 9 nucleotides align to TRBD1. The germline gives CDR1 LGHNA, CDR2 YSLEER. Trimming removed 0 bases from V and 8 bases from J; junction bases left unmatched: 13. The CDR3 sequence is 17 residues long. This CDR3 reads CASSQESEVWGQGGYTF. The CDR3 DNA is TGCGCCAGCAGCCAAGAGTCGGAAGTATGGGGACAGGGAGGCTACACCTTC.

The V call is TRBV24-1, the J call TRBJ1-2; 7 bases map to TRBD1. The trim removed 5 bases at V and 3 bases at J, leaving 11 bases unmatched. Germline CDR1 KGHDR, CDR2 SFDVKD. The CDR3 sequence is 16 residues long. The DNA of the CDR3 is TGTGCCACCAGTGGCCGGGACAGAAGTGGACACTATGGCTACACCTTC. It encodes CATSGRDRSGHYGYTF.

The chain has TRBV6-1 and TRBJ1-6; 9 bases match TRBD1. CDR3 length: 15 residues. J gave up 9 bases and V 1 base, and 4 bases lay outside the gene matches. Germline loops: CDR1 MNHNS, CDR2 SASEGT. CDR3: CASSEGQGGGSPLHF. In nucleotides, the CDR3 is TGTGCCAGCAGTGAAGGACAGGGGGGAGGTTCACCCCTCCACTTT.

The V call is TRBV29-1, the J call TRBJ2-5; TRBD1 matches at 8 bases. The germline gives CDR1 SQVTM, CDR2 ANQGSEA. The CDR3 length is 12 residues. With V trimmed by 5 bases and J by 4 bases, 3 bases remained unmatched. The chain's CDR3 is CSVSGGAETQYF. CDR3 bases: TGCAGCGTTTCAGGGGGCGCAGAGACCCAGTACTTC.

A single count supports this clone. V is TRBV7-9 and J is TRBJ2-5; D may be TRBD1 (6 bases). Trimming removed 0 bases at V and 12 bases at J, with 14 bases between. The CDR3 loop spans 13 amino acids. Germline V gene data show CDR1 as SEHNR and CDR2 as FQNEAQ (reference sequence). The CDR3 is CASSLAVVGAKYF. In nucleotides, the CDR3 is TGTGCCAGCAGCTTAGCGGTCGTGGGGGCCAAGTACTTC. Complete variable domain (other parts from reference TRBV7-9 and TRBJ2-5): DTGVSQNPRHKITKRGQNVTFRCDPISEHNRLYWYRQTLGQGPEFLTYFQNEAQLEKSRLLSDRFSAERPKGSFSTLEIQRTEQGDSAMYLCASSLAVVGAKYFGPGTRLLVL.

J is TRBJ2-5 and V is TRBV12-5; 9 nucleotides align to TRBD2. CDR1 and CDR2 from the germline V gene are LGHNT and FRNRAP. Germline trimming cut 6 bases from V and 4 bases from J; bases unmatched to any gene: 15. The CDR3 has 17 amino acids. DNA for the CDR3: TGTGCTAGTGGCCCCCATGGGCGGGAGGGCCGGCGAGAGACCCAGTACTTC. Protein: CASGPHGREGRRETQYF.

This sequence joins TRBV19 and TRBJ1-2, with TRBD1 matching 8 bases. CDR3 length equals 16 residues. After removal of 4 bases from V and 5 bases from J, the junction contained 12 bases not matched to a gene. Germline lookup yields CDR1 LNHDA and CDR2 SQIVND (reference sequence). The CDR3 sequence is CASSTGTQGARYGYTF. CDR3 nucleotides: TGTGCCAGTAGTACCGGAACCCAGGGGGCGCGATATGGCTACACCTTC. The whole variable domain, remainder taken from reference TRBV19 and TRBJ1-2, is DGGITQSPKYLFRKEGQNVTLSCEQNLNHDAMYWYRQDPGQGLRLIYYSQIVNDFQKGDIAEGYSVSREKKESFPLTVTSAQKNPTAFYLCASSTGTQGARYGYTFGSGTRLTVV.